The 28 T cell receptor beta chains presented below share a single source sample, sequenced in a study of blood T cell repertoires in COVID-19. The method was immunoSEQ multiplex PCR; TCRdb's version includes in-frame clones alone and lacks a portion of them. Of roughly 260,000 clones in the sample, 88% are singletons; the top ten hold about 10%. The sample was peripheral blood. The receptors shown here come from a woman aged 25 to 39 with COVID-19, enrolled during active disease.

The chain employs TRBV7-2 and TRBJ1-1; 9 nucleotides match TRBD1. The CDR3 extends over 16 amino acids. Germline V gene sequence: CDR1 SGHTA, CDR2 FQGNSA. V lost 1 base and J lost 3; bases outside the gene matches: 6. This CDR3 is CASSLVRQGVDTEAFF. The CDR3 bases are TGTGCCAGCAGCTTAGTCAGACAGGGGGTAGACACTGAAGCTTTCTTT.

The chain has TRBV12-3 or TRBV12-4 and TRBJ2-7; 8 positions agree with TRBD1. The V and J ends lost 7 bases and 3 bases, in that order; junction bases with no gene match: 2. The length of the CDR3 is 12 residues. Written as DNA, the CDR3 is TGTGCCAGCACCACAGGGGGCTACGAGCAGTACTTC. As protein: CASTTGGYEQYF.

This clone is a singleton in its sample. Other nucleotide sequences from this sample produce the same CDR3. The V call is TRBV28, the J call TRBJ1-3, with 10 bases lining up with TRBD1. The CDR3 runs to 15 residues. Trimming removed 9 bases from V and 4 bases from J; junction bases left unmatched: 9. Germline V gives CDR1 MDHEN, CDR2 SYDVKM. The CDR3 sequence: CASRPTGGSGNTIYF. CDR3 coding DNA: TGTGCCAGTCGCCCGACAGGGGGCTCCGGAAACACCATATATTTT. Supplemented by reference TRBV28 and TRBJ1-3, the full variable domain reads DVKVTQSSRYLVKRTGEKVFLECVQDMDHENMFWYRQDPGLGLRLIYFSYDVKMKEKGDIPEGYSVSREKKERFSLILESASTNQTSMYLCASRPTGGSGNTIYFGEGSWLTVV.

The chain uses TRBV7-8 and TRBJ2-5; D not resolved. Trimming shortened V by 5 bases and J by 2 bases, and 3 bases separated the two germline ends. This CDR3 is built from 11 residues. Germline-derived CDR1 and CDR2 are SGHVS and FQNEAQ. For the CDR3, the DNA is TGTGCCAGCAGCCTACAAGAGACCCAGTACTTC. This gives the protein CASSLQETQYF. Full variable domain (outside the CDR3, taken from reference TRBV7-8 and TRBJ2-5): GAGVSQSPRYKVAKRGQDVALRCDPISGHVSLFWYQQALGQGPEFLTYFQNEAQLDKSGLPSDRFFAERPEGSVSTLKIQRTQQEDSAVYLCASSLQETQYFGPGTRLLVL.

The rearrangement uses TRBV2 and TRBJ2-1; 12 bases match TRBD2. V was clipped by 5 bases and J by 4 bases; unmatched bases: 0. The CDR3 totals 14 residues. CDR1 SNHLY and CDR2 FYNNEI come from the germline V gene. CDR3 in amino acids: CASSTSGGYNEQFF. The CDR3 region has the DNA TGTGCCAGCAGTACTAGCGGGGGGTACAATGAGCAGTTCTTC.

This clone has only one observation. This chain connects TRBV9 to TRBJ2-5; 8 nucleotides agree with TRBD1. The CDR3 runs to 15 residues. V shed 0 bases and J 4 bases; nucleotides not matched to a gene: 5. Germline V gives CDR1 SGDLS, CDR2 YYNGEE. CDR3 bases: TGTGCCAGCAGCGTAGATCCCAGGGGGCTAGAGACCCAGTACTTC. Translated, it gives CASSVDPRGLETQYF.

The CDR3 DNA follows: TGTGCCAGCAGTGAAGCTGGTAGCGGGAGGGCCGCATACTTC. Amino acid sequence: CASSEAGSGRAAYF. The chain combines TRBV2 with TRBJ2-7, with 11 bases aligning to TRBD2. V trimming: 0 bases; J trimming: 13 bases; junction bases outside the gene matches: 8. The CDR3 extends over 14 amino acids. Looked up from germline, CDR1 is SNHLY and CDR2 is FYNNEI.

CDR3 DNA: TGTGCCAGCAGCGTAGACGGCGGTACCTACAATGAGCAGTTCTTC. This codes for CASSVDGGTYNEQFF. The chain links TRBV9 to TRBJ2-1; D remains ambiguous. Trimming took 0 bases from V and 2 from J, leaving 9 bases between them. In germline, CDR1 is SGDLS, CDR2 YYNGEE. This CDR3 contains 15 residues.

This CDR3 reads CATSRDRVQGGNEQFF. The CDR3 coding sequence is TGTGCCACCAGCAGAGATCGCGTACAGGGGGGCAATGAGCAGTTCTTC. The chain uses TRBV15 and TRBJ2-1; TRBD1 matches at 8 bases. CDR3 length: 16 amino acids. From germline, CDR1 is LNHNV and CDR2 YYDKDF (reference sequence). After removal of 0 bases from V and 6 bases from J, the junction contained 7 bases not matched to a gene.

CDR3 coding DNA: TGTGCCAGCACCCCGGAGCGGGAGAGGTCCTACGAGCAGTACTTC. Its protein product is CASTPERERSYEQYF. The rearrangement joins TRBV7-2 to TRBJ2-7; 8 bases are shared with TRBD2. The CDR3 consists of 15 residues. V trimming: 7 bases; J trimming: 1 base; junction bases outside the gene matches: 9. The V gene's germline CDR1 is SGHTA and CDR2 FQGNSA.

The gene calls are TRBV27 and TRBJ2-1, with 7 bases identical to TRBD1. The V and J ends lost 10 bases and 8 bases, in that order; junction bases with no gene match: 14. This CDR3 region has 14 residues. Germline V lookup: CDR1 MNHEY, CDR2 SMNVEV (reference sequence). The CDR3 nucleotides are TGTGCCACCCAGCGCATGACAGGGTACGATGAGCAGTTCTTC. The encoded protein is CATQRMTGYDEQFF.

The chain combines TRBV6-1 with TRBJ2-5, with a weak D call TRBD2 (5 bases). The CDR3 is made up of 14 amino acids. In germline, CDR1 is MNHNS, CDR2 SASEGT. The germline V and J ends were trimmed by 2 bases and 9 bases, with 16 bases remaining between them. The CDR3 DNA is TGTGCCAGCAGTGAACTCGGGGTAGGCAGTTCCCAGTACTTC. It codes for CASSELGVGSSQYF.

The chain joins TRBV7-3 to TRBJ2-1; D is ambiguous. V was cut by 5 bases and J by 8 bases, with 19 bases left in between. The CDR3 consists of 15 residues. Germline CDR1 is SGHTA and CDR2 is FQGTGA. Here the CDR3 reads CASSTTLTQSDEQFF. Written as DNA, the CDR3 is TGTGCCAGCAGCACGACTCTCACCCAAAGTGATGAGCAGTTCTTC.

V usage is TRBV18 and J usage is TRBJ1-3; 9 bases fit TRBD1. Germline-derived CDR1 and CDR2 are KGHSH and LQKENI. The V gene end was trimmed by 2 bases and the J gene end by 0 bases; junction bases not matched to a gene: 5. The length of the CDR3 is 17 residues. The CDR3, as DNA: TGTGCCAGCTCACCAGCGACAGGGGGGAGCTCTGGAAACACCATATATTTT. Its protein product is CASSPATGGSSGNTIYF. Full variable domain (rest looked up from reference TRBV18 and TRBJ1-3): NAGVMQNPRHLVRRRGQEARLRCSPMKGHSHVYWYRQLPEEGLKFMVYLQKENIIDESGMPKERFSAEFPKEGPSILRIQQVVRGDSAAYFCASSPATGGSSGNTIYFGEGSWLTVV.

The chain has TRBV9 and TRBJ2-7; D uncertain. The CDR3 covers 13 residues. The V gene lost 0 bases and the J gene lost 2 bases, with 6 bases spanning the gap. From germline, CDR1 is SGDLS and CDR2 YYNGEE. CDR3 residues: CASSVDAAYEQYF. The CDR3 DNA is TGTGCCAGCAGCGTAGATGCAGCCTACGAGCAGTACTTC.

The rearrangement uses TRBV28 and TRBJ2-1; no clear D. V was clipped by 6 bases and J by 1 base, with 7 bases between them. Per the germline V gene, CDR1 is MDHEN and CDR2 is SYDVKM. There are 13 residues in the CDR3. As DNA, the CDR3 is TGTGCCAGCAGGGCCTTTTCCTACAATGAGCAGTTCTTC. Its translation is CASRAFSYNEQFF.

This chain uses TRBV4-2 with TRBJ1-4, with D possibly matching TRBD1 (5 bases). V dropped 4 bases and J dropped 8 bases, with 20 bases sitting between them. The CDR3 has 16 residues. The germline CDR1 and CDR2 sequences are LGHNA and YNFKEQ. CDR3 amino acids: CASSPHGGKKEEKLFF. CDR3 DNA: TGTGCCAGCAGCCCCCACGGGGGAAAGAAGGAGGAAAAACTGTTTTTT.

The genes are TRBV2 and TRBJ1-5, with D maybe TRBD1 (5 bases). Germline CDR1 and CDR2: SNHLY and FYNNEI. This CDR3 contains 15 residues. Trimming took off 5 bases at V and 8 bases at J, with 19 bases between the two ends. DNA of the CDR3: TGTGCCAGCAGTCCATGGCGGGGGGGTTTGGAGCCCCAGCATTTT. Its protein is CASSPWRGGLEPQHF.

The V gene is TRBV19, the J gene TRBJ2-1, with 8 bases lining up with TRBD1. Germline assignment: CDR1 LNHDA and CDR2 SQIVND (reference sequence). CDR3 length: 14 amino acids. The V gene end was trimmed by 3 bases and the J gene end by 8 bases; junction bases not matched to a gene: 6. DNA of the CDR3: TGTGCCAGTAGTATGACAGGGGTGGTGTATGAGCAGTTCTTC. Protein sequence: CASSMTGVVYEQFF. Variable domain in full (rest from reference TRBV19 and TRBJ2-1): DGGITQSPKYLFRKEGQNVTLSCEQNLNHDAMYWYRQDPGQGLRLIYYSQIVNDFQKGDIAEGYSVSREKKESFPLTVTSAQKNPTAFYLCASSMTGVVYEQFFGPGTRLTVL.

CDR3 in amino acids: CASSPQGATNEKLFF. The CDR3 DNA follows: TGCGCCAGCAGCCCGCAGGGGGCAACTAATGAAAAACTGTTTTTT. The rearrangement joins TRBV4-1 to TRBJ1-4; 7 bases fit TRBD1. Per germline, CDR1 MGHRA and CDR2 YSYEKL. This CDR3 region has 15 residues. The V and J ends lost 4 bases and 0 bases, in that order; junction bases with no gene match: 2.

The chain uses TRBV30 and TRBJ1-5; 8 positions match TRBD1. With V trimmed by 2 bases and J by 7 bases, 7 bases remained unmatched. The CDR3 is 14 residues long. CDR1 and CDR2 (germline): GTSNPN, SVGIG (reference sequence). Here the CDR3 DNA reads TGTGCCTGGAGTATTGGACAGGGCATACAGCCCCAGCATTTT. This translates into CAWSIGQGIQPQHF.

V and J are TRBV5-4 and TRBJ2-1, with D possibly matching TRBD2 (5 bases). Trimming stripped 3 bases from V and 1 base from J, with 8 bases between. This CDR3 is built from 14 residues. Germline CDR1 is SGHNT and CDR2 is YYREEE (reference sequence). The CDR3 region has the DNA TGTGCCAGCAGCTCGGGATTGTCCTACAATGAGCAGTTCTTC. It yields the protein CASSSGLSYNEQFF.

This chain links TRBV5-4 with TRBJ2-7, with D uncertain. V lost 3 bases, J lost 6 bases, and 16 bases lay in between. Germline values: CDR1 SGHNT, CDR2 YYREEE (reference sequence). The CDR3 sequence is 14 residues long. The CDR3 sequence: CASSYRAPRSEQYF. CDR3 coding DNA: TGTGCCAGCAGCTACCGCGCCCCCAGGTCCGAGCAGTACTTC. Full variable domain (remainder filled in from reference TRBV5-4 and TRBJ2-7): ETGVTQSPTHLIKTRGQQVTLRCSSQSGHNTVSWYQQALGQGPQFIFQYYREEENGRGNFPPRFSGLQFPNYSSELNVNALELDDSALYLCASSYRAPRSEQYFGPGTRLTVT.

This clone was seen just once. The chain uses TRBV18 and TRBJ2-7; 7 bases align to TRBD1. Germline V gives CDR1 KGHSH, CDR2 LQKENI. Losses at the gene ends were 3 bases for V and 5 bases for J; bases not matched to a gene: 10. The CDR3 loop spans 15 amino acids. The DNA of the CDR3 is TGTGCCAGCTCACCCATCTACAGGGGTGTAGACGAGCAGTACTTC. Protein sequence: CASSPIYRGVDEQYF.

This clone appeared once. The DNA for the CDR3 is TGCGCCAGCAGCTTGGATGGGGGCGCTTTAGATACGCAGTATTTT. Its translation is CASSLDGGALDTQYF. The genes are TRBV5-1 and TRBJ2-3, with D possibly matching TRBD1 (6 bases). This CDR3 contains 15 residues. CDR1 SGHRS and CDR2 YFSETQ come from the germline V gene. V gave up 0 bases and J gave up 5 bases, with 13 bases separating them.

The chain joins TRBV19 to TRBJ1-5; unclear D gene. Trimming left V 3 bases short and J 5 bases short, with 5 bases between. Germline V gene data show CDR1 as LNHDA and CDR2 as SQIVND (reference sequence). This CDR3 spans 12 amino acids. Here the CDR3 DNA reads TGTGCCAGTAGTATCTATGATCAGCCCCAGCATTTT. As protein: CASSIYDQPQHF.

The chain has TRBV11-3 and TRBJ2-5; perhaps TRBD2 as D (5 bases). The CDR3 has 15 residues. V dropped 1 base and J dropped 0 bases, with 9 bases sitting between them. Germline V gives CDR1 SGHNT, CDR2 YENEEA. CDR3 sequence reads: CASSLGLGDQETQYF. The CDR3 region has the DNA TGTGCCAGCAGCTTAGGATTGGGAGACCAAGAGACCCAGTACTTC.

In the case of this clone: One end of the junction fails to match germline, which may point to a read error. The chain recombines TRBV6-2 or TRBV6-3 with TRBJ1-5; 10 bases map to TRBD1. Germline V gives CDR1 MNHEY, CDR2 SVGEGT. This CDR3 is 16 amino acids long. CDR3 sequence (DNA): TGTGCCAGCAGTAACTCCGGGACAGGGGTAACTCAGCCCCAGCATTTT. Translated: CASSNSGTGVTQPQHF.